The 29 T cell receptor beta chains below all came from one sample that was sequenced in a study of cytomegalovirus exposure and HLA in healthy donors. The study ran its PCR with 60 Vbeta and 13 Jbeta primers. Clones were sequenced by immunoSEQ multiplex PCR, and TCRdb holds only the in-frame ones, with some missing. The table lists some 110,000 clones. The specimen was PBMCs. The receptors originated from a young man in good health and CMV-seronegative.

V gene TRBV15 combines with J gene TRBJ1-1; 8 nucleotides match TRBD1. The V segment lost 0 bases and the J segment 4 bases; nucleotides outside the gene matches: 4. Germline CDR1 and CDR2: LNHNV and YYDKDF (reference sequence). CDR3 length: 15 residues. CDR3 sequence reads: CATSRDRGPGTEAFF. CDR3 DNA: TGTGCCACCAGCAGAGACAGGGGGCCGGGCACTGAAGCTTTCTTT.

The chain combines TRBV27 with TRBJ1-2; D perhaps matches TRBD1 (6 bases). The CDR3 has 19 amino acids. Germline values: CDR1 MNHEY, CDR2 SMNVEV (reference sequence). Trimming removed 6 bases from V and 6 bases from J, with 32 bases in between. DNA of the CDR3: TGTGCCAGCAGAAACGCCTCCCCCGACCCCCGGGGGGCCTTCGATGGCTACACCTTC. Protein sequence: CASRNASPDPRGAFDGYTF.

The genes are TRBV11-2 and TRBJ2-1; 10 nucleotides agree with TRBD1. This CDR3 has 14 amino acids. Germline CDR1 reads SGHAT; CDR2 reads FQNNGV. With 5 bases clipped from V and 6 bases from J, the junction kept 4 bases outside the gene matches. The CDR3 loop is CASSPRQGANEQFF. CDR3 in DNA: TGTGCCAGCAGCCCAAGACAGGGGGCCAATGAGCAGTTCTTC.

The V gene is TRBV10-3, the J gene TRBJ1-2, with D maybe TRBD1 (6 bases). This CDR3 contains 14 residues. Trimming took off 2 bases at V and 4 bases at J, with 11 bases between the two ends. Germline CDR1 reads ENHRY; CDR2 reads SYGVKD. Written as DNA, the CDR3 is TGTGCCATCAGTGAGAGGGACACCGGCTATGGCTACACCTTC. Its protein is CAISERDTGYGYTF.

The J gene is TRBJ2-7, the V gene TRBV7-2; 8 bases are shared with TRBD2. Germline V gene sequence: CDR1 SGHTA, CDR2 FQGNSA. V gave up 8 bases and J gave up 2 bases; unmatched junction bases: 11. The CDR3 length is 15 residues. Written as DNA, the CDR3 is TGTGCCAGCCGAAGGGGAGCGGGAGACACCTACGAGCAGTACTTC. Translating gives CASRRGAGDTYEQYF.

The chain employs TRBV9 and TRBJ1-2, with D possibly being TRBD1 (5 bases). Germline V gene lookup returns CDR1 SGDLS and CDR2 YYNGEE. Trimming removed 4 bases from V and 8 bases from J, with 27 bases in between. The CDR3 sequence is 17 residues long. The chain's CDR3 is CASSSDDAGPVREGYTF. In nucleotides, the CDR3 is TGTGCCAGCAGCTCCGATGATGCGGGGCCAGTAAGGGAGGGCTACACCTTC.

CDR3 protein: CASSIRGPHYEQYF. In DNA form, the CDR3 reads TGTGCCAGTAGTATAAGGGGCCCCCACTACGAGCAGTACTTC. The chain links TRBV19 to TRBJ2-7, with D perhaps TRBD1 (5 bases). CDR3 length: 14 amino acids. Germline CDR1 reads LNHDA; CDR2 reads SQIVND (reference sequence). V lost 2 bases and J 3 bases, leaving 11 bases between the germline ends.

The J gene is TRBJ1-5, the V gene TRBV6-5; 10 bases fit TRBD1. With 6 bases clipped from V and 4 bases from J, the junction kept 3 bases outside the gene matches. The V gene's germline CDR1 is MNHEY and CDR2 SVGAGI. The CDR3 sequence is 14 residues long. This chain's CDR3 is CASSDRGRNQPQHF. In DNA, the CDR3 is TGTGCCAGCAGCGACAGGGGGCGGAATCAGCCCCAGCATTTT.

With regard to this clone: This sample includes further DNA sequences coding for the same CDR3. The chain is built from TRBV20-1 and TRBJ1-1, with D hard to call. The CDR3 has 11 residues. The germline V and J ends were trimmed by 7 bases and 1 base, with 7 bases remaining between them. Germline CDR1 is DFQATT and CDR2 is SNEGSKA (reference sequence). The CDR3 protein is CSGRGNTEAFF. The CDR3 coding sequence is TGCAGTGGCCGGGGGAACACTGAAGCTTTCTTT.

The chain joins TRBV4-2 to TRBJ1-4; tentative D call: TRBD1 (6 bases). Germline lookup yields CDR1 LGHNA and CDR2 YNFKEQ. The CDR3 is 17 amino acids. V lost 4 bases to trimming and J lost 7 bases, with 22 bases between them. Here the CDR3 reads CASSPKAGQTLSEKLFF. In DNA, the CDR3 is TGTGCCAGCAGCCCGAAGGCCGGACAGACACTCTCTGAAAAACTGTTTTTT.

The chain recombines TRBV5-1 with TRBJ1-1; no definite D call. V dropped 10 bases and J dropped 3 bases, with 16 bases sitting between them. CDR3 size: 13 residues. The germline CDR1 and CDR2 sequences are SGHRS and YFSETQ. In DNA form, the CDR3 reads TGCGCCTACAAGGAGGGTATAGACACTGAAGCTTTCTTT. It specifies CAYKEGIDTEAFF.

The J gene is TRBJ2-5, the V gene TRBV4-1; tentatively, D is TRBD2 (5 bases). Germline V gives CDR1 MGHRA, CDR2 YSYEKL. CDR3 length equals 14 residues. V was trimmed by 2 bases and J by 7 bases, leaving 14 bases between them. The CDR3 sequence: CASSQLPKRLTQYF. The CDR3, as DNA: TGCGCCAGCAGCCAACTTCCTAAGCGGTTGACCCAGTACTTC.

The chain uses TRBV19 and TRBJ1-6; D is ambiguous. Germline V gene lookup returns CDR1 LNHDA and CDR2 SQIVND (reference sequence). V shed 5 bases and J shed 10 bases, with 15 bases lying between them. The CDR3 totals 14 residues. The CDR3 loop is CASSLSGPGSPLHF. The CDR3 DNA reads TGTGCCAGTAGTCTCTCCGGGCCGGGGTCACCCCTCCACTTT. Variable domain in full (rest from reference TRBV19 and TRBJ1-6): DGGITQSPKYLFRKEGQNVTLSCEQNLNHDAMYWYRQDPGQGLRLIYYSQIVNDFQKGDIAEGYSVSREKKESFPLTVTSAQKNPTAFYLCASSLSGPGSPLHFGNGTRLTVT.

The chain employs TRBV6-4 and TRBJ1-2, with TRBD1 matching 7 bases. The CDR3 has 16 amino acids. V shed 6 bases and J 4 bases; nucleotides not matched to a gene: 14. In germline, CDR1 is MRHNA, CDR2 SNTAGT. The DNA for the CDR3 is TGTGCCAGCAGCCGGACGGGGAATGACAGGGTCTATGGCTACACCTTC. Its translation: CASSRTGNDRVYGYTF.

The CDR3 DNA is TGTGCCAGCTCACAAGATCCGGACAGTTCCTCCTATGGCTACACCTTC. This sequence encodes CASSQDPDSSSYGYTF. The chain employs TRBV18 and TRBJ1-2; a possible D gene is TRBD1 (6 bases). This CDR3 spans 16 amino acids. V lost 4 bases and J 4 bases, leaving 19 bases between the germline ends. Germline V gene lookup returns CDR1 KGHSH and CDR2 LQKENI.

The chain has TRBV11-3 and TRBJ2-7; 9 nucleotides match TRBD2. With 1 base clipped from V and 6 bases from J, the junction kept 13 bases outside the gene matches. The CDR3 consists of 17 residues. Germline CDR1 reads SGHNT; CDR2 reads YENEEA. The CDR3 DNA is TGTGCCAGCAGCTTAGGTCCCGGAACGGGACTAGCACCCGAGCAGTACTTC. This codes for CASSLGPGTGLAPEQYF.

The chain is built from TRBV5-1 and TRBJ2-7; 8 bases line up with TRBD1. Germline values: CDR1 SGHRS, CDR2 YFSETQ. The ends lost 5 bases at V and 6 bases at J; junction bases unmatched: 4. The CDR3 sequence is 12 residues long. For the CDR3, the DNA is TGCGCCAGCAGAAGCGACAGGGGCGAGCAGTACTTC. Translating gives CASRSDRGEQYF. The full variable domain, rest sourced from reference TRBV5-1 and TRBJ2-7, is KAGVTQTPRYLIKTRGQQVTLSCSPISGHRSVSWYQQTPGQGLQFLFEYFSETQRNKGNFPGRFSGRQFSNSRSEMNVSTLELGDSALYLCASRSDRGEQYFGPGTRLTVT.

The CDR3 reads CASSPRRGSDEQFF. Written as DNA, the CDR3 is TGTGCCAGCAGTCCCCGACGGGGTTCTGATGAGCAGTTCTTC. The chain is built from TRBV28 and TRBJ2-1; tentatively, D is TRBD2 (5 bases). Germline V gene sequence: CDR1 MDHEN, CDR2 SYDVKM. V lost 5 bases and J 8 bases, leaving 16 bases between the germline ends. The CDR3 covers 14 residues.

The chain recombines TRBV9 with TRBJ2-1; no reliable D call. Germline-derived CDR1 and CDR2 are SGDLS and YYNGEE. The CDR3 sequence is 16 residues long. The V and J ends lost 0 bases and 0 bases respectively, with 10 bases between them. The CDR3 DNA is TGTGCCAGCAGCGTAGCTGGCGGTAGCTCCTACAATGAGCAGTTCTTC. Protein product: CASSVAGGSSYNEQFF.

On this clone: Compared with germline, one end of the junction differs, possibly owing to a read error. CDR3 amino acids: CASSLAVPSSDNEQFF. The CDR3 DNA reads as TGTGCCAGCAGCTTGGCGGTACCGAGCTCCGACAATGAGCAGTTCTTC. J is TRBJ2-1 and V is TRBV5-4; no clear D gene. Germline values: CDR1 SGHNT, CDR2 YYREEE (reference sequence). The CDR3 has 16 residues.

CDR3 in DNA: TGTGCCAGCAGCCCCGGGGGGGCGGGAGCTACCGGGGAGCTGTTTTTT. Translation: CASSPGGAGATGELFF. The chain joins TRBV5-4 to TRBJ2-2; 8 nucleotides agree with TRBD2. The length of the CDR3 is 16 residues. The germline V gene encodes CDR1 SGHNT and CDR2 YYREEE (reference sequence). The V segment lost 4 bases and the J segment 5 bases; nucleotides outside the gene matches: 10.

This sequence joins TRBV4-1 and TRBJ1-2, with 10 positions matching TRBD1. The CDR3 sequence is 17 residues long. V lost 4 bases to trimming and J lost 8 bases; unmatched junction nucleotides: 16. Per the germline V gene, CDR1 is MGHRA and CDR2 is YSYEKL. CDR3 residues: CASSLTRGDRGLVGYTF. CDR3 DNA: TGCGCCAGCAGCCTAACAAGAGGGGACAGGGGTTTAGTCGGCTACACCTTC.

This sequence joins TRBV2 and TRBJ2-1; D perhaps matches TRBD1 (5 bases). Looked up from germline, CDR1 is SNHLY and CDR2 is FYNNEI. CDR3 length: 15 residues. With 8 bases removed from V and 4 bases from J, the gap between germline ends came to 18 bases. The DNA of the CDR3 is TGTGCCAGCGGAGCTAATCAGGGTTGGTACAATGAGCAGTTCTTC. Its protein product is CASGANQGWYNEQFF.

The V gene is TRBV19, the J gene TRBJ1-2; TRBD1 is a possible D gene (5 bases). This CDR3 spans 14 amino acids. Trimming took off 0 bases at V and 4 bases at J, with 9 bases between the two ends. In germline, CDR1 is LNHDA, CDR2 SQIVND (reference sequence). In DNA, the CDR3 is TGTGCCAGTAGTATAGATCGACAGTCCTATGGCTACACCTTC. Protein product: CASSIDRQSYGYTF. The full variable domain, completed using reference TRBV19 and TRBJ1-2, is DGGITQSPKYLFRKEGQNVTLSCEQNLNHDAMYWYRQDPGQGLRLIYYSQIVNDFQKGDIAEGYSVSREKKESFPLTVTSAQKNPTAFYLCASSIDRQSYGYTFGSGTRLTVV.

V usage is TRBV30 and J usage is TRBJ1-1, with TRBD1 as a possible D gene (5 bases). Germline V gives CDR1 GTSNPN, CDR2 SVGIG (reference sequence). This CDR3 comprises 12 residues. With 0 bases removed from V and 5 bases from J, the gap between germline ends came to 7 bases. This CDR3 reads CAWSVRGTEAFF. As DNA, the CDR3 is TGTGCCTGGAGTGTTCGGGGGACTGAAGCTTTCTTT.

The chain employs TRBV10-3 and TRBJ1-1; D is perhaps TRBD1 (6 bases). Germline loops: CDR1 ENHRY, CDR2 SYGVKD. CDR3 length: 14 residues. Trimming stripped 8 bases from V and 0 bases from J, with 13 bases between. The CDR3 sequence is CAIGTTPLNTEAFF. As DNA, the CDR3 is TGTGCCATCGGGACAACCCCTCTGAACACTGAAGCTTTCTTT.

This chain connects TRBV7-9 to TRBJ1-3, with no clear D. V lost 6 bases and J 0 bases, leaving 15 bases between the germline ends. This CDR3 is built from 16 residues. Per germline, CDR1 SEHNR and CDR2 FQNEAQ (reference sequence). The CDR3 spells CASRPRVLSSGNTIYF. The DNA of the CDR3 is TGTGCCAGCAGGCCCCGGGTGCTGAGCTCTGGAAACACCATATATTTT.

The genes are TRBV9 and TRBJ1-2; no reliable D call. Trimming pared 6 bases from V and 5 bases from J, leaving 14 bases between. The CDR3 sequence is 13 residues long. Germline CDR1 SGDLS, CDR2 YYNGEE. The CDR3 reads CASTPPGRYGYTF. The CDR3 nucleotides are TGTGCCAGCACCCCGCCAGGAAGGTATGGCTACACCTTC.

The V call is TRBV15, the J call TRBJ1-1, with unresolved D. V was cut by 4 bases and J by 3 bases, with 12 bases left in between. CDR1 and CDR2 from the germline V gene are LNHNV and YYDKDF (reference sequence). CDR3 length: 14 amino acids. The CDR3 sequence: CATSKTARDTEAFF. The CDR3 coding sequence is TGTGCCACCAGCAAAACCGCCCGGGACACTGAAGCTTTCTTT.